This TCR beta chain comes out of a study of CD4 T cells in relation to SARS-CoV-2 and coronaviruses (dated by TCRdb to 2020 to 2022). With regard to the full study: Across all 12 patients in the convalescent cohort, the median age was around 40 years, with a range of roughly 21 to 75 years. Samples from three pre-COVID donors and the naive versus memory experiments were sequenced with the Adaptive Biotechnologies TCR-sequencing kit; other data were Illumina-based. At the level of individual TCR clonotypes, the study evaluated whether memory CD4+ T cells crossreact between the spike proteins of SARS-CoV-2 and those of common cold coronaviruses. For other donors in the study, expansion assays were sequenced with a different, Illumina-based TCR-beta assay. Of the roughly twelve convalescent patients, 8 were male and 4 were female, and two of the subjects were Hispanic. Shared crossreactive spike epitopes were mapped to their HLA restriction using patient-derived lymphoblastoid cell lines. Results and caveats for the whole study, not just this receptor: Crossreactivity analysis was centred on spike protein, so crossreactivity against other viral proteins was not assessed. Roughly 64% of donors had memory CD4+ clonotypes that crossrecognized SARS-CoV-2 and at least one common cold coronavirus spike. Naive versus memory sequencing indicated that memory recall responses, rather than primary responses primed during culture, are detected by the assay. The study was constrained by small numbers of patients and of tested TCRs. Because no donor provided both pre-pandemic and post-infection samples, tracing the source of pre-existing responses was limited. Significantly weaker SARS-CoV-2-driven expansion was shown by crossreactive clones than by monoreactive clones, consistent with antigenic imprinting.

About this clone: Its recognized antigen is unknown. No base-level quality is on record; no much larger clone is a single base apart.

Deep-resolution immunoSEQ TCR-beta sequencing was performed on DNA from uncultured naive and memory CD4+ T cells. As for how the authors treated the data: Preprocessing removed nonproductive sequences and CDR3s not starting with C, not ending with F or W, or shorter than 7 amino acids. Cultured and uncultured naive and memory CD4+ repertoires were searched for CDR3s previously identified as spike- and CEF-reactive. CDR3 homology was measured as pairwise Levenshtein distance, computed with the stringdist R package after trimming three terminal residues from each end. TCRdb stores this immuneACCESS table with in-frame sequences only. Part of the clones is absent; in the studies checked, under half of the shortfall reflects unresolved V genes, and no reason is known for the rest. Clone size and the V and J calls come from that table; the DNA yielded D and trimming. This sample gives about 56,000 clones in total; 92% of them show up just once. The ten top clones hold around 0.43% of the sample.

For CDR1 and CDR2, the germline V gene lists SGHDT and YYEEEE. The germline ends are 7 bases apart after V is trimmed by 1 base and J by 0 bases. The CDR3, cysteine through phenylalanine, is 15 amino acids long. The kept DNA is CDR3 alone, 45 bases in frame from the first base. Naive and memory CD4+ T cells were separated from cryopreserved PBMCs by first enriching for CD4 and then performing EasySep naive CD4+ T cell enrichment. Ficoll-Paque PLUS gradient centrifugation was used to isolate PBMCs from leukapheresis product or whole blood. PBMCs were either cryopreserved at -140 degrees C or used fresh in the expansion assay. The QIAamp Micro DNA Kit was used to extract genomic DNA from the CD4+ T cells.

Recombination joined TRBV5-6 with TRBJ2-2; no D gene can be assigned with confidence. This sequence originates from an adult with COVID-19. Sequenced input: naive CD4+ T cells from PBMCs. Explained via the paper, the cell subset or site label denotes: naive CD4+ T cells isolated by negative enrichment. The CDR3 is CASSLYGPNTGELFF. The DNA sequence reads TGTGCCAGCAGCTTGTACGGACCGAACACCGGGGAGCTGTTTTTT.